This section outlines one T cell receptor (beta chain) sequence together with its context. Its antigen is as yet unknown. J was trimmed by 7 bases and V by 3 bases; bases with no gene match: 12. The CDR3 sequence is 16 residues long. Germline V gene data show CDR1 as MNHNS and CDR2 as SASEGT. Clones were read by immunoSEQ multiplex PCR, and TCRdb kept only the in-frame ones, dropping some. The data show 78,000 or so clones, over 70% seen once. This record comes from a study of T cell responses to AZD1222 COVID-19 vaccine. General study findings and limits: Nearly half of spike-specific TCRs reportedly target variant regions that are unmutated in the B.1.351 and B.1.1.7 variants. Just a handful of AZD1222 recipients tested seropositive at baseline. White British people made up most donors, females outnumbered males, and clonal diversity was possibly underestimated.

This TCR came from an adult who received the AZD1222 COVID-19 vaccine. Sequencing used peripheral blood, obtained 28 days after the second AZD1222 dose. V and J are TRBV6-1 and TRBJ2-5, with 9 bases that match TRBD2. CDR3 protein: CASSEGTAAGGRTQYF. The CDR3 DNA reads TGTGCCAGCAGTGAGGGGACGGCAGCGGGGGGCCGGACCCAGTACTTC.